The T cell receptor (beta chain) under discussion was sequenced for a study of T cells in localized non-small cell lung cancer. Study results and caveats: Because sequencing included only one region (of the tumor), heterogeneity remains possible. In uninvolved adjacent lung, T cell clonality reached its highest value, exceeding tumor. For the top 100 tumor clones, a median roughly 56 also appeared in adjacent lung.

The trim removed 0 bases at V and 3 bases at J, leaving 13 bases unmatched. Germline V gives CDR1 SGHAT, CDR2 FQNNGV. The CDR3 loop spans 18 amino acids. Only in-frame clones appear in the TCRdb table, and some are missing; sequencing was by immunoSEQ multiplex PCR. The sample carries fewer than 40,000 clones, approximately 90% recorded once. About this clone: Its antigen is as yet unknown.

This TCR derives from a male donor aged 60 or over with stage III lung adenocarcinoma. This sequence joins TRBV11-2 and TRBJ2-7; 8 bases are a match to TRBD2. Sample: peripheral blood, taken before any cancer treatment. The CDR3 is CASSLDLRTSRTLYEQYF. The CDR3 DNA sequence: TGTGCCAGCAGCTTAGATCTACGGACTAGCAGAACCCTCTACGAGCAGTACTTC.